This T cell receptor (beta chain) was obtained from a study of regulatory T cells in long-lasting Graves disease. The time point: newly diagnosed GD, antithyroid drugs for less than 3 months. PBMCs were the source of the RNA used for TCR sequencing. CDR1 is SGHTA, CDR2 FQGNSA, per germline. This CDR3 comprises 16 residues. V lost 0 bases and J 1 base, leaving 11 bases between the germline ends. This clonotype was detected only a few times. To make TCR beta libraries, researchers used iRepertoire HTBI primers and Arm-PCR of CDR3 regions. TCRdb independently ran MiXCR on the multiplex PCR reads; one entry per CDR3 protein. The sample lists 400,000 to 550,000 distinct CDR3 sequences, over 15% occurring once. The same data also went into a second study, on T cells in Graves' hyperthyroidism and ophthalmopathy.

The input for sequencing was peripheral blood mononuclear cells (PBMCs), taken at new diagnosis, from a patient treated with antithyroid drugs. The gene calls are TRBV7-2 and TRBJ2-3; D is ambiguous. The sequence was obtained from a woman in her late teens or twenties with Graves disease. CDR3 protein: CASSLAGYSGTDTQYF. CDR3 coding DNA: TGTGCCAGCAGCTTAGCGGGATATTCTGGCACAGATACGCAGTATTTT.